A single sample gave rise to the 32 T cell receptor beta chains below, sequenced in a study of neurological immune-mediated disorders. The time point here: longitudinal time-point 3. TCRdb recomputed calls from the 5' RACE reads with MiXCR, one row per CDR3 protein. The data hold more than 100,000 distinct CDR3 sequences, with 11% observed a single time. The sequenced sample consisted of PBMCs. These receptor sequences come from a female donor with HTLV-1-associated myelopathy (HAM/TSP).

This clonotype was detected ten times or more. The chain links TRBV20-1 to TRBJ2-5; 11 bases fit TRBD1. J lost 5 bases, V lost 7 bases, and 6 bases had no gene match. The germline gives CDR1 DFQATT, CDR2 SNEGSKA (reference sequence). The CDR3 contains 13 residues. As DNA, the CDR3 is TGCAGTGGGCGGACAGGGGGCGCGGAGACCCAGTACTTC. Amino acids: CSGRTGGAETQYF.

This clonotype was recorded many times. The chain links TRBV9 to TRBJ1-1; the D gene is possibly TRBD1 (6 bases). V was trimmed by 3 bases and J by 0 bases, leaving 18 bases between them. CDR3 size: 17 residues. CDR1 and CDR2 (germline): SGDLS, YYNGEE. The CDR3 nucleotides are TGTGCCAGCAGCGCCCAAAACCGGGACACCTTGAACACTGAAGCTTTCTTT. Its protein product is CASSAQNRDTLNTEAFF.

This clonotype has at least ten counts. This sequence joins TRBV15 and TRBJ1-2; tentative D call: TRBD1 (6 bases). The CDR3 consists of 15 residues. With 3 bases removed from V and 8 bases from J, the gap between germline ends came to 19 bases. Germline CDR1 reads LNHNV; CDR2 reads YYDKDF (reference sequence). The CDR3 is CATSSLRGDLEGYTF. The CDR3 region has the DNA TGTGCCACCAGCAGCCTCAGGGGCGACCTTGAAGGCTACACCTTC.

Many counts were recorded for this clonotype. The junction shows a germline mismatch at one end, possibly a read error. The rearrangement joins TRBV5-1 to TRBJ1-1; perhaps TRBD1 as D (5 bases). Germline values: CDR1 SGHRS, CDR2 YFSETQ. The CDR3 sequence is 14 residues long. This CDR3 is CASSLGMGGTEAFF. DNA of the CDR3: TGCGCCAGCAGTTTGGGCATGGGGGGAACTGAAGCTTTCTTT.

This clonotype was seen many times. This rearrangement joins TRBV28 to TRBJ2-4, with unresolved D. The CDR3 has 15 amino acids. Germline CDR1 is MDHEN and CDR2 is SYDVKM. V was pared by 1 base and J by 0 bases, with 7 bases between. The CDR3 sequence: CASSLLSSAKNIQYF. The DNA for the CDR3 is TGTGCCAGCAGTTTATTGAGTTCAGCCAAAAACATTCAGTACTTC.

This clonotype was seen many times. The chain joins TRBV4-2 to TRBJ2-5, with 7 bases identical to TRBD1. The J segment lost 5 bases and the V segment lost 0 bases, leaving 12 bases of the junction unmatched. The CDR3 sequence is 17 residues long. Per germline, CDR1 LGHNA and CDR2 YNFKEQ. The CDR3 nucleotides are TGTGCCAGCAGCCAAGATATGAGGGGGCCCGGTGGCGAGACCCAGTACTTC. Translated: CASSQDMRGPGGETQYF.

This clonotype has just one count. The genes are TRBV7-9 and TRBJ2-1; maybe TRBD2 (6 bases). Per germline, CDR1 SEHNR and CDR2 FQNEAQ (reference sequence). The V and J ends lost 3 bases and 4 bases respectively, with 13 bases between them. The CDR3 is 15 residues long. The CDR3 DNA follows: TGTGCCAGCAGCTTCCGCGGGGACCCGTACAATGAGCAGTTCTTC. It codes for CASSFRGDPYNEQFF.

Note on this clonotype: Likely a read error: the CDR3 ends without its conserved phenylalanine or tryptophan. The rearrangement joins TRBV12-3 or TRBV12-4 to TRBJ2-7, with TRBD2 matching 8 bases. The CDR3 consists of 14 residues. V trimming: 6 bases; J trimming: 2 bases; junction bases outside the gene matches: 6. CDR3 residues: CASSLGLGAYEQYL. Here the CDR3 DNA reads TGTGCCAGCAGCCTGGGACTAGGGGCCTACGAGCAGTACTTA.

This clonotype occurred many times. The gene calls are TRBV5-1 and TRBJ2-3; D perhaps matches TRBD1 (6 bases). The germline gives CDR1 SGHRS, CDR2 YFSETQ. The CDR3 has 15 residues. Trimming removed 7 bases from V and 3 bases from J, with 18 bases in between. The CDR3 bases are TGCGCCAGCCTAAACGAGGGACATGCTACAGATACGCAGTATTTT. Protein: CASLNEGHATDTQYF.

This clonotype came up many times. The CDR3 protein is CASSYQGAPEQYF. The CDR3 nucleotides read TGCGCCAGCAGCTACCAGGGGGCTCCCGAGCAGTACTTC. The chain carries TRBV5-1 and TRBJ2-7; 8 bases align to TRBD1. Germline CDR1 reads SGHRS; CDR2 reads YFSETQ. The trim removed 3 bases at V and 6 bases at J, leaving 5 bases unmatched. CDR3 length: 13 amino acids.

The rearrangement joins TRBV20-1 to TRBJ2-4; the match to TRBD1 covers 8 bases. The CDR3 spans 14 residues. V lost 4 bases and J lost 3; bases outside the gene matches: 5. Germline CDR1 is DFQATT and CDR2 is SNEGSKA (reference sequence). The CDR3, as DNA: TGCAGTGCTAAGGCAGGGGGCGTCAAAAACATTCAGTACTTC. Translated: CSAKAGGVKNIQYF.

This clonotype was detected many times. V gene TRBV7-2 combines with J gene TRBJ1-5, with a tentative D call TRBD1 (5 bases). Germline V gives CDR1 SGHTA, CDR2 FQGNSA. Trimming cost V 2 bases and J 2 bases, with 10 bases left between them. This CDR3 is built from 15 residues. CDR3 DNA sequence: TGTGCCAGCAGCTTATTTCAGGGTGGCAATCAGCCCCAGCATTTT. Translating it yields CASSLFQGGNQPQHF.

This clonotype was picked up many times. The V call is TRBV6-5, the J call TRBJ2-7, with TRBD1 matching 11 bases. With V trimmed by 0 bases and J by 3 bases, 1 base remained unmatched. This CDR3 region has 15 residues. The V gene's germline CDR1 is MNHEY and CDR2 SVGAGI. CDR3 coding DNA: TGTGCCAGCAGTTACTCGGGGACAGGGGGCTACGAGCAGTACTTC. Amino acid sequence: CASSYSGTGGYEQYF.

This clonotype was seen at least ten times. The rearrangement uses TRBV7-2 and TRBJ2-1; D not certain. This CDR3 comprises 15 residues. The germline V gene has CDR1 SGHTA and CDR2 FQGNSA. V dropped 5 bases and J dropped 5 bases, with 16 bases sitting between them. The CDR3 here is CASSLLPSTNNEQFF. The CDR3 DNA sequence: TGTGCCAGCAGCCTACTGCCTTCTACTAACAATGAGCAGTTCTTC.

This clonotype appeared once. The rearrangement links TRBV6-5 to TRBJ2-7; D is possibly TRBD1 (6 bases). Germline V lookup: CDR1 MNHEY, CDR2 SVGAGI. Trimming left V 2 bases short and J 4 bases short, with 9 bases between. The CDR3 sequence is 13 residues long. CDR3 in DNA: TGTGCCAGCAGTTACACCAGGGGTTACGAGCAGTACTTC. Amino acids: CASSYTRGYEQYF.

This clonotype was counted ten times or more. The J gene is TRBJ2-7, the V gene TRBV6-6; D call uncertain. Germline V CDR1 and CDR2: MNHNY, SVGAGI (reference sequence). The CDR3 covers 12 residues. V was clipped by 6 bases and J by 4 bases, with 10 bases between them. The CDR3 loop reads CASRRERYEQYF. CDR3 nucleotide sequence: TGTGCCAGCAGAAGGGAAAGGTACGAGCAGTACTTC.

This clonotype has at least ten counts. The chain recombines TRBV14 with TRBJ2-4; a weak D match, TRBD1 (6 bases). The CDR3 is 15 residues long. V lost 1 base, J lost 2 bases, and 9 bases lay in between. Germline CDR1 and CDR2: SGHDN and FVKESK. This CDR3 reads CASSQGTGTKNIQYF. CDR3 sequence (DNA): TGTGCCAGCAGCCAAGGTACAGGGACCAAAAACATTCAGTACTTC.

In this sample, this clonotype turned up a few times. The chain recombines TRBV7-9 with TRBJ2-7, with TRBD1 identical over 7 bases. The germline CDR1 and CDR2 sequences are SEHNR and FQNEAQ (reference sequence). The CDR3 spans 11 residues. V was pared by 8 bases and J by 2 bases, with 0 bases of the junction left unmatched. The CDR3 DNA reads as TGTGCCAGCGGGACAGCCTACGAGCAGTACTTC. Translated, it gives CASGTAYEQYF.

The table lists this clonotype with many counts. The rearrangement joins TRBV7-3 to TRBJ1-1; 12 bases are a match to TRBD1. The CDR3 has 15 amino acids. The trim removed 5 bases at V and 3 bases at J, leaving 4 bases unmatched. Germline values: CDR1 SGHTA, CDR2 FQGTGA. CDR3 in DNA: TGTGCCAGCAGCCCGGGGACAGGGGGCTACACTGAAGCTTTCTTT. It encodes CASSPGTGGYTEAFF.

This clonotype was observed at least ten times. The CDR3 reads CASSLVTDGAKNIQYF. CDR3 nucleotide sequence: TGCGCCAGCAGCTTGGTAACAGACGGGGCCAAAAACATTCAGTACTTC. V and J are TRBV5-1 and TRBJ2-4; D gene ambiguous. Trimming took 0 bases from V and 1 from J, leaving 11 bases between them. CDR1 and CDR2 (germline): SGHRS, YFSETQ. CDR3 length: 16 residues.

This clonotype showed up many times. V usage is TRBV18 and J usage is TRBJ2-7, with a tentative D call TRBD1 (6 bases). The CDR3 sequence is 15 residues long. CDR1 and CDR2 from the germline V gene are KGHSH and LQKENI. V was trimmed by 3 bases and J by 5 bases, leaving 17 bases between them. The CDR3 sequence: CASSPQNRVANEQYF. The CDR3 bases are TGTGCCAGCTCACCTCAAAACAGGGTGGCTAACGAGCAGTACTTC.

This clonotype was detected ten times or more. The chain employs TRBV24-1 and TRBJ2-3; no definite D call. Between the trimmed V and J ends, which lost 1 base and 4 bases, there was a span of 11 bases. Germline CDR1 is KGHDR and CDR2 is SFDVKD. This CDR3 is 15 amino acids long. DNA for the CDR3: TGTGCCACCAGTGATTTAAGGCAGAGTCCAGATACGCAGTATTTT. It translates to CATSDLRQSPDTQYF.

This chain uses TRBV20-1 with TRBJ2-2; TRBD2 matches at 8 bases. In germline, CDR1 is DFQATT, CDR2 SNEGSKA (reference sequence). The CDR3 spans 15 residues. With 0 bases clipped from V and 6 bases from J, the junction kept 6 bases outside the gene matches. The CDR3 DNA reads as TGCAGTGCTAGAGATCGGGAGGGATGGTCCGGGGAGCTGTTTTTT. Encoded protein: CSARDREGWSGELFF.

This clonotype came up many times. The chain is built from TRBV4-1 and TRBJ1-2, with D perhaps TRBD1 (5 bases). Trimming cost V 0 bases and J 3 bases, with 14 bases left between them. CDR3 length: 16 amino acids. The germline V gene encodes CDR1 MGHRA and CDR2 YSYEKL. CDR3 DNA sequence: TGCGCCAGCAGCCAAGACCAGGGCCAGATCTACTATGGCTACACCTTC. Its protein is CASSQDQGQIYYGYTF.

The table lists this clonotype with a few counts. The chain uses TRBV5-1 and TRBJ2-1; 11 nucleotides align to TRBD2. The CDR3 contains 16 residues. Per the germline V gene, CDR1 is SGHRS and CDR2 is YFSETQ. Trimming at V came to 1 base and at J to 7 bases, leaving 7 bases not matched to a gene. Here the CDR3 DNA reads TGCGCCAGCAGCTTGACGACTAGCGGGGCCCTAAATGAGCAGTTCTTC. It translates to CASSLTTSGALNEQFF.

At least ten counts were recorded for this clonotype. The chain employs TRBV6-5 and TRBJ1-2; 9 nucleotides agree with TRBD1. V shed 5 bases and J 5 bases; nucleotides not matched to a gene: 12. The CDR3 has 16 residues. CDR1 is MNHEY, CDR2 SVGAGI, per germline. The DNA of the CDR3 is TGTGCCAGCAGTCTTGGACAGGGGCGGGAAGGATATGGCTACACCTTC. This gives the protein CASSLGQGREGYGYTF.

About this clonotype itself: This sequence may be a read error, since a much larger clone differs from it by one base. The J gene is TRBJ2-1, the V gene TRBV4-1; possibly TRBD1 for D (6 bases). The CDR3 totals 16 residues. CDR1 is MGHRA, CDR2 YSYEKL, per germline. The CDR3 nucleotides are TGCACCAGCAGCCAAGATCAGGGGTCCCCGTACAATGAGCAGTTCTTC. Amino acid sequence: CTSSQDQGSPYNEQFF.

In its sample, this clonotype was seen many times. The V and J genes are TRBV10-3 and TRBJ2-2, with TRBD2 as a possible D gene (6 bases). Trimming took off 3 bases at V and 5 bases at J, with 13 bases between the two ends. CDR1 is ENHRY, CDR2 SYGVKD, per germline. The length of the CDR3 is 15 residues. CDR3 residues: CAISDLRGGTGELFF. The CDR3 nucleotides are TGTGCCATCAGTGACCTGCGGGGTGGGACCGGGGAGCTGTTTTTT.

The table lists this clonotype with many counts. The genes are TRBV20-1 and TRBJ2-1, with D unresolved. The CDR3 is 13 residues long. V was trimmed by 1 base and J by 6 bases, leaving 10 bases between them. Germline lookup yields CDR1 DFQATT and CDR2 SNEGSKA (reference sequence). Here the CDR3 reads CSARGGPLNEQFF. The CDR3 DNA reads as TGCAGTGCTAGAGGAGGACCCCTCAATGAGCAGTTCTTC.

This clonotype occurred many times. J is TRBJ2-3 and V is TRBV3-1, with D perhaps matching TRBD2 (6 bases). Trimming took off 0 bases at V and 1 base at J, with 11 bases between the two ends. The CDR3 loop spans 16 amino acids. Looked up from germline, CDR1 is LGHDT and CDR2 is YNNKEL (reference sequence). CDR3 sequence: CASSQDQPGGTDTQYF. The DNA of the CDR3 is TGTGCCAGCAGCCAAGATCAACCGGGGGGCACAGATACGCAGTATTTT.

This clonotype came up many times. The V gene is TRBV5-1, the J gene TRBJ2-1; 10 positions agree with TRBD1. There are 16 residues in the CDR3. V shed 0 bases, J shed 2 bases, and the junction held 2 bases outside the gene matches. The germline V gene encodes CDR1 SGHRS and CDR2 YFSETQ. The CDR3 protein is CASSLGGTGAYNEQFF. In DNA, the CDR3 is TGCGCCAGCAGCTTGGGAGGGACAGGGGCCTACAATGAGCAGTTCTTC. Combining the CDR3 with reference TRBV5-1 and TRBJ2-1 gives the whole variable domain KAGVTQTPRYLIKTRGQQVTLSCSPISGHRSVSWYQQTPGQGLQFLFEYFSETQRNKGNFPGRFSGRQFSNSRSEMNVSTLELGDSALYLCASSLGGTGAYNEQFFGPGTRLTVL.

In this sample, this clonotype turned up many times. The V and J genes are TRBV6-1 and TRBJ2-7; D possibly corresponds to TRBD1 (5 bases). Trimming pared 11 bases from V and 2 bases from J, leaving 13 bases between. The germline CDR1 and CDR2 sequences are MNHNS and SASEGT. The CDR3 contains 12 residues. Here the CDR3 DNA reads TGTGCCCACTCCAGGGATACCTACGAGCAGTACTTC. As protein: CAHSRDTYEQYF.